These T cell receptor beta chains were read from a single sample in a study of cytomegalovirus exposure and HLA in healthy donors. Sequenced by immunoSEQ multiplex PCR; TCRdb stores in-frame clones only, minus some. Of around 80,000 clones listed, nearly 80% are singletons. The source material was PBMCs. Receptors originate from a female donor in good health and CMV-seronegative. Both conserved end residues are part of each CDR3. The order of the fields is clone size, CDR3 length, J gene, V gene, CDR3 protein. Not every row has a clone size; where given, it reads once, few, many or a size class.

-,15,TRBJ2-2,TRBV6-1,CASSERGSGTGELFF
-,16,TRBJ1-2,TRBV27,CASTHMDRGHLDGYTF
once,17,TRBJ2-2,TRBV5-6,CASSFSPQGSQGGELFF
-,16,TRBJ1-3,TRBV5-1,CASSLASQGPGNTIYF
-,15,TRBJ2-1,TRBV5-4,CASSPGLAAYNEQFF
-,13,TRBJ2-3,TRBV29-1,CSVALAVTDTQYF
-,18,TRBJ2-6,TRBV28,CASSLPGQVPSGANVLTF
-,15,TRBJ2-1,TRBV6-4,CASSDASGGANEQFF
few,16,TRBJ1-5,TRBV28,CASSYRQGIGNQPQHF
-,14,TRBJ2-5,TRBV7-7,CASSLNRGGETQYF
-,15,TRBJ1-1,TRBV15,CATSRGGGADTEAFF
-,13,TRBJ2-5,TRBV7-2,CASRASGGGTQYF
once,16,TRBJ1-2,TRBV5-4,CASSQDRGWATNGYTF
-,11,TRBJ2-3,TRBV20-1,CSARLADTQYF
-,15,TRBJ2-7,TRBV4-1,CASSQARAGEYEQYF
few,14,TRBJ2-6,TRBV5-1,CASTEDSGANVLTF
once,16,TRBJ2-3,TRBV5-4,CASSAPPSGSHDTQYF
-,12,TRBJ2-3,TRBV7-3,CASGQGADTQYF
once,14,TRBJ2-2,TRBV9,CASRGGGDTGELFF
once,15,TRBJ2-2,TRBV7-7,CASSLDRVNTGELFF
-,15,TRBJ2-2,TRBV7-9,CASIGLAGVPGELFF
-,16,TRBJ1-5,TRBV4-2,CASSQEQGIPNQPQHF
-,13,TRBJ1-4,TRBV6-1,CASSRQVGEKLFF
-,16,TRBJ2-7,TRBV5-1,CASSLDGGGRSYEQYF
-,16,TRBJ2-3,TRBV21-1,CASPGTSGRSTDTQYF
-,13,TRBJ1-1,TRBV27,CASAAVMNTEAFF
-,15,TRBJ2-7,TRBV5-1,CASSLSGVGSYEQYF
-,15,TRBJ1-5,TRBV19,CASSGPGQGNQPQHF
-,17,TRBJ2-5,TRBV4-1,CASSQYSSGRASETQYF
-,18,TRBJ2-3,TRBV7-3,CASSLTGTGVPHTDTQYF
-,14,TRBJ1-2,TRBV7-9,CASSLDRQGHGYTF
-,17,TRBJ2-3,TRBV28,CASSPLRQLLGTDTQYF
-,11,TRBJ1-1,TRBV20-1,CSASKNTEAFF
once,15,TRBJ2-1,TRBV11-1,CASSTLAGGGSEQFF
-,16,TRBJ1-2,TRBV4-1,CASSQNQDSANYGYTF
-,13,TRBJ1-1,TRBV28,CASSLDTNTEAFF
-,14,TRBJ1-3,TRBV18,CASSQTDSGNTIYF
-,15,TRBJ1-5,TRBV6-1,CASSVGQGYNQPQHF
-,15,TRBJ1-4,TRBV19,CASDDRGQVNEKLFF
-,12,TRBJ2-1,TRBV6-6,CASSHSRNEQFF
-,14,TRBJ1-1,TRBV19,CASSVQGQGTEAFF
once,14,TRBJ2-1,TRBV27,CASSDRGSVNEQFF
-,13,TRBJ1-2,TRBV30,CAWKRPGGNGYTF
-,14,TRBJ2-3,TRBV7-6,CASSLEKDTDTQYF
-,11,TRBJ2-7,TRBV7-2,CASSLRGEQYF
-,19,TRBJ1-3,TRBV5-1,CASSLEDSLNHFSGNTIYF
once,14,TRBJ2-2,TRBV6-6,CASSYLRDTGELFF
-,16,TRBJ2-6,TRBV27,CASSLTGKTGANVLTF
few,14,TRBJ2-1,TRBV29-1,CSVVEYGRAHEQFF
-,14,TRBJ2-7,TRBV19,CASSGTGASYEQYF
-,16,-,TRBV27,CASKSQFPDRAYEQYF
-,14,TRBJ2-1,TRBV2,CASRAEGRGHEQFF
-,14,TRBJ1-1,TRBV29-1,CSVKDSFLNTEAFF